The clone carrying this TCR beta chain was picked up many times. What it binds is not known. The data originate from a study of identical twins. After removal of 4 bases from V and 3 bases from J, the junction contained 3 bases not matched to a gene. The CDR3 extends over 14 amino acids. Germline values: CDR1 LGHDT, CDR2 YNNKEL (reference sequence). Study-wide results and caveats: Those out-of-frame alpha sequences shared by twins showed an excess of low generation probability.

Unique molecular identifiers were present on the cDNA, which also gained a universal primer site by template switching. TCRdb reanalysed the 5' RACE reads using MiXCR and keeps one entry per CDR3 protein. The sample consists of 350,000 to 600,000 distinct CDR3 sequences, 12% to 15% of them appearing once. The same data also went into a second study, on yellow fever vaccine responses in identical twins. That work states: The T cell response to vaccination in identical twins was reportedly partly convergent and partly personalized.

This TCR was sampled from a woman under 30 in good health. The chain couples TRBV3-1 to TRBJ2-1; 7 nucleotides agree with TRBD2. Sequenced input: CD4+ T cells sorted from blood. CDR3 bases: TGTGCCAGCAGCCTTTGGGACTACTACAATGAGCAGTTCTTC. Amino acids: CASSLWDYYNEQFF.